This is a list of T cell receptor beta chains from one sample in a study of blood T cell repertoires in COVID-19. TCRdb's table, derived via immunoSEQ multiplex PCR, lists solely in-frame clones and lacks some. The table records 70,000 to 100,000 clones, around 90% of them present only once. The sequencing sample was made of peripheral blood. The receptors come from a human donor in a cohort sampled during active COVID-19. Each CDR3 is given with its conserved first and last residue. A D gene is named only where the DNA matches it firmly. Part of the rows lack a size; the others show once, few, many or a class for expanded clones.

TRBD1	NA	TRBV24-1	TRBJ2-1	CATSGGRDRGHVSYNEQFF	TGTGCCACCAGTGGCGGCCGGGACAGGGGGCACGTGAGCTACAATGAGCAGTTCTTC
NA	NA	TRBV12-2	TRBJ1-1	CASRLIEGQLNTEAFF	TGTGCAAGTCGCTTAATCGAGGGACAGCTGAACACTGAAGCTTTCTTT
NA	once	TRBV3-1/TRBV3-2	TRBJ1-4	CASSPGATNEKLFF	TGTGCCAGCAGCCCAGGGGCAACTAATGAAAAACTGTTTTTT
NA	once	TRBV28	TRBJ2-7	CASSTYRSTSYEQYF	TGTGCCAGCAGTACCTACAGATCCACCTCCTACGAGCAGTACTTC
TRBD2	NA	TRBV27	TRBJ2-2	CASSLRGVEAGELFF	TGTGCCAGCAGTTTACGGGGGGTTGAGGCCGGGGAGCTGTTTTTT
NA	NA	TRBV28	TRBJ1-5	CASITGGAYQPQHF	TGTGCCAGCATCACTGGGGGGGCCTATCAGCCCCAGCATTTT
NA	NA	TRBV4-3	TRBJ2-3	CASSLEGEGLGTDTQYF	TGCGCCAGCAGCCTTGAGGGAGAGGGCCTAGGCACAGATACGCAGTATTTT
TRBD2	NA	TRBV7-3	TRBJ2-3	CASSPRTSGDTDTQYF	TGTGCCAGCAGCCCGAGGACTAGCGGTGACACAGATACGCAGTATTTT
TRBD1	NA	TRBV7-9	TRBJ1-1	CASSRTGLNTEAFF	TGTGCCAGCAGCCGGACAGGGTTGAACACTGAAGCTTTCTTT
TRBD1	NA	TRBV2	TRBJ1-1	CASTRTGSFEAFF	TGTGCCAGCACTAGGACAGGGTCGTTTGAAGCTTTCTTT
TRBD1	NA	TRBV7-3	TRBJ2-2	CASSLRDRAATGELFF	TGTGCCAGCAGCTTACGGGACAGGGCTGCCACCGGGGAGCTGTTTTTT
TRBD1	NA	TRBV5-1	TRBJ2-4	CASSRGTGDRNIQYF	TGCGCCAGCAGCCGCGGGACAGGGGATAGGAACATTCAGTACTTC
NA	few	TRBV28	TRBJ2-7	CASRNRQGGDEQYF	TGTGCCAGCAGAAATCGACAGGGAGGAGACGAGCAGTACTTC
NA	NA	TRBV3-1/TRBV3-2	TRBJ2-7	CASSQDPGFNEQYF	TGTGCCAGCAGCCAAGATCCGGGGTTCAACGAGCAGTACTTC
NA	NA	TRBV4-3	TRBJ1-2	CASSQVLGYGYTF	TGCGCCAGCAGCCAAGTACTAGGCTATGGCTACACCTTC
TRBD1	NA	TRBV2	TRBJ1-4	CASSHRGRDEKLFF	TGTGCCAGCAGCCACAGGGGGCGCGATGAAAAACTGTTTTTT
TRBD1	NA	TRBV10-3	TRBJ1-1	CAISDSGGMNTEAFF	TGTGCCATCAGTGACTCAGGGGGCATGAACACTGAAGCTTTCTTT
NA	NA	TRBV18	TRBJ1-6	CASSPPGINSPLHF	TGTGCCAGCTCACCACCCGGGATAAATTCACCCCTCCACTTT
TRBD1	once	TRBV18	TRBJ2-2	CASSPLLQGPGELFF	TGTGCCAGCTCACCCCTCCTACAGGGGCCCGGGGAGCTGTTTTTT
NA	NA	TRBV19	TRBJ2-7	CASSNLGTNYEQYF	TGTGCCAGTAGCAACCTCGGGACAAACTACGAGCAGTACTTC
NA	once	TRBV4-3	TRBJ1-2	CASSQSYRDTLYGYTF	TGCGCCAGCAGCCAAAGCTACAGGGACACCCTTTATGGCTACACCTTC
TRBD1	NA	TRBV5-4	TRBJ1-1	CASSPGDRMITEAFF	TGTGCCAGCAGCCCGGGGGACAGAATGATCACTGAAGCTTTCTTT
TRBD1	NA	TRBV11-2	TRBJ2-7	CASSSTAGTGAAGEQYF	TGTGCCAGCAGCTCAACGGCCGGGACAGGGGCCGCCGGCGAGCAGTACTTC
TRBD1	NA	TRBV27	TRBJ2-1	CASRQGQGGYNEQFF	TGTGCCAGCAGGCAGGGACAGGGAGGCTACAATGAGCAGTTCTTC
TRBD2	NA	TRBV5-1	TRBJ2-3	CASARLAVSHDTQYF	TGCGCCAGCGCCAGACTAGCGGTATCCCACGATACGCAGTATTTT
TRBD1	few	TRBV19	TRBJ2-3	CASSKGQGRTDTQYF	TGTGCCAGTAGTAAGGGACAGGGTAGAACAGATACGCAGTATTTT
NA	NA	TRBV3-1/TRBV3-2	TRBJ1-2	CASSYSLRGSYGYTF	TGTGCCAGCAGCTATAGCCTAAGGGGATCCTATGGCTACACCTTC
NA	NA	TRBV11-2	TRBJ2-7	CASSLGPGTSYEQYF	TGTGCCAGCAGCTTAGGACCCGGGACTTCCTACGAGCAGTACTTC
NA	NA	TRBV7-8	TRBJ2-7	CASSSLGTTPGQYF	TGTGCCAGCAGCTCCTTGGGTACTACACCCGGGCAGTACTTC
TRBD1	NA	TRBV4-2	TRBJ1-5	CASSQTDGTGGNQPQHF	TGTGCCAGCAGCCAGACAGATGGGACAGGGGGTAATCAGCCCCAGCATTTT
NA	NA	TRBV2	TRBJ2-1	CASTRVDEQFF	TGTGCCAGCACCCGGGTAGATGAGCAGTTCTTC
NA	once	TRBV2	TRBJ2-1	CASRGRRDGPRSPVF	TGTGCCAGCAGAGGTAGACGGGATGGTCCCCGGAGCCCCGTCTTC
TRBD1	NA	TRBV5-6	TRBJ1-2	CASSLEVGQGNGYTF	TGTGCCAGCAGCTTGGAGGTGGGACAGGGAAATGGCTACACCTTC
NA	once	TRBV7-3	TRBJ2-4	CASSLHPPLAVAKNIQYF	TGTGCCAGCAGCCTACACCCTCCACTAGCTGTGGCCAAAAACATTCAGTACTTC
NA	NA	TRBV19	TRBJ1-1	CASSGTVDTEAFF	TGTGCCAGTAGTGGTACAGTGGACACTGAAGCTTTCTTT
TRBD1	once	TRBV7-3	TRBJ1-1	CASSLTRTGLDTEAFF	TGTGCCAGCAGCTTAACCCGGACAGGTTTAGACACTGAAGCTTTCTTT
NA	few	TRBV12-3/TRBV12-4	TRBJ1-1	CASSFLTEAFF	TGTGCCAGCAGTTTTTTAACTGAAGCTTTCTTT
TRBD2	NA	TRBV7-3	TRBJ2-1	CASSLNGGAGSEQFF	TGTGCCAGCAGCTTGAACGGGGGGGCCGGTTCTGAGCAGTTCTTC
TRBD1	NA	TRBV24-1	TRBJ2-5	CATSEPPGQGEETQYF	TGTGCCACCAGTGAACCTCCGGGACAGGGGGAAGAGACCCAGTACTTC
NA	NA	TRBV24-1	TRBJ2-1	CATRAAAGSSEQFF	TGTGCCACCAGGGCCGCGGCGGGTAGTAGTGAGCAGTTCTTC
TRBD2	NA	TRBV6-2/TRBV6-3	TRBJ2-7	CASSYSISGSGFEQYF	TGTGCCAGCAGTTACTCGATAAGCGGGAGTGGGTTCGAGCAGTACTTC
TRBD1	NA	TRBV5-1	TRBJ2-7	CASSPLGDRVDYEQYF	TGCGCCAGCAGCCCGCTAGGGGACAGGGTGGACTACGAGCAGTACTTC
TRBD2	NA	TRBV7-9	TRBJ2-1	CASPPRGTSSDEQFF	TGTGCCAGCCCCCCTAGGGGGACTAGCTCCGATGAGCAGTTCTTC
NA	NA	TRBV9	TRBJ1-2	CASSGLYGYTF	TGTGCCAGCAGCGGACTCTATGGCTACACCTTC
NA	NA	TRBV7-3	TRBJ2-1	CASSFSNNEQFF	TGTGCCAGCAGCTTTAGTAATAATGAGCAGTTCTTC
NA	NA	TRBV12-5	TRBJ2-2	CASGSPWTAYTGELFF	TGTGCTAGTGGTTCGCCCTGGACAGCGTACACCGGGGAGCTGTTTTTT
TRBD1	once	TRBV5-1	TRBJ1-1	CASSLGGGREAFF	TGCGCCAGCAGCTTGGGAGGGGGCCGCGAAGCTTTCTTT
NA	NA	TRBV6-5	TRBJ2-1	CASRPQALNEQFF	TGTGCCAGCAGACCACAGGCCCTCAATGAGCAGTTCTTC
TRBD2	NA	TRBV5-1	TRBJ2-3	CASSSGLVTDTQYF	TGCGCCAGCAGCTCGGGACTAGTCACAGATACGCAGTATTTT
NA	NA	TRBV2	TRBJ2-7	CASSEAEGLYEQYF	TGTGCCAGCAGTGAAGCGGAGGGGTTGTACGAGCAGTACTTC
TRBD1	once	TRBV9	TRBJ1-1	CASSGAGGEAFF	TGTGCCAGCAGCGGCGCAGGGGGGGAAGCTTTCTTT
NA	NA	TRBV27	TRBJ2-2	CASTLLASGGELFF	TGTGCCAGCACCCTGCTAGCGTCTGGCGGGGAGCTGTTTTTT
TRBD1	NA	TRBV29-1	TRBJ1-5	CSVVRGPGQPQHF	TGCAGCGTTGTCAGGGGGCCGGGACAGCCCCAGCATTTT
TRBD1	NA	TRBV4-2	TRBJ1-2	CASSQDPGTVTNYGYTF	TGTGCCAGCAGCCAAGATCCCGGGACAGTCACTAACTATGGCTACACCTTC
TRBD1	NA	TRBV6-5	TRBJ1-4	CASSINRGGTEKLFF	TGTGCCAGCAGCATCAACAGGGGGGGTACTGAAAAACTGTTTTTT
NA	NA	TRBV6-4	TRBJ1-5	CASSEQENQPQHF	TGTGCCAGCAGCGAACAGGAGAATCAGCCCCAGCATTTT
TRBD2	NA	TRBV2	TRBJ2-5	CASSDGLAATQYF	TGTGCCAGCAGTGATGGACTAGCTGCGACCCAGTACTTC
NA	few	TRBV19	TRBJ2-6	CASTQRGGRSGANVLTF	TGTGCCAGTACCCAGCGTGGAGGGCGCTCTGGGGCCAACGTCCTGACTTTC
TRBD1	NA	TRBV10-3	TRBJ2-7	CAISEYDGQVVQYF	TGTGCCATCAGTGAGTATGACGGACAGGTGGTGCAGTACTTC
NA	NA	TRBV15	TRBJ1-1	CATSRGHVGRHQEAFF	TGTGCCACCAGCAGAGGGCATGTGGGCAGGCACCAGGAAGCTTTCTTT